The T cell receptor beta chain under discussion was sequenced for a study of blood T cell repertoires in COVID-19. Measured with immunoSEQ multiplex PCR; TCRdb has only the in-frame clones, and not every one. The repertoire holds tens of thousands of clones, with about 87% as singletons. The CDR3 has 17 amino acids. J lost 1 base, V lost 5 bases, and 5 bases had no gene match. Per the germline V gene, CDR1 is SEHNR and CDR2 is FQNEAQ (reference sequence). This sequence originates from a human donor with acute or convalescent COVID-19. The donor label of this sample is uncertain. The specimen was peripheral blood. The rearrangement uses TRBV7-9 and TRBJ2-6; 10 positions agree with TRBD2. The CDR3 DNA follows: TGTGCCAGCAGCCCGAGCGGGGGGGCATCTGGGGCCAACGTCCTGACTTTC. Encoded protein: CASSPSGGASGANVLTF. Complete variable domain (other parts from reference TRBV7-9 and TRBJ2-6): DTGVSQNPRHKITKRGQNVTFRCDPISEHNRLYWYRQTLGQGPEFLTYFQNEAQLEKSRLLSDRFSAERPKGSFSTLEIQRTEQGDSAMYLCASSPSGGASGANVLTFGAGSRLTVL.